This is a list of T cell receptor beta chains from one sample in a study of a mutant IDH1 vaccine in newly diagnosed glioma. Repertoires were generated with immunoSEQ multiplex PCR, while TCRdb's copy carries only in-frame clones and drops some. Here the sample spans some 23,000 clones, 93% being singletons. The source was PBMCs, collected from a glioma patient treated with radiotherapy, temozolomide or both. These receptors were collected from a man aged 35 to 55 with glioma. The CDR3 runs from the conserved cysteine through the conserved F or W. The order of the fields is V gene, CDR3 length, clone size, J gene, D gene, CDR3 protein, CDR3 DNA. A D gene is named only where the DNA matches it firmly. A row's size may be missing; if present it is once, few, many or a size class.

TRBV27	15	NA	TRBJ2-7	TRBD2	CASSLRLADPYEQYF	TGTGCCAGCAGTCTTAGACTAGCTGATCCCTACGAGCAGTACTTC
TRBV30	12	NA	TRBJ1-2	NA	CAWSVSRYGYTF	TGTGCCTGGAGTGTAAGTCGCTATGGCTACACCTTC
TRBV29-1	14	NA	TRBJ2-7	NA	CSRSAGTNSYEQYF	TGCAGCCGGTCGGCGGGCACGAACTCCTACGAGCAGTACTTC
TRBV25-1	11	NA	TRBJ1-2	NA	CASSRGEGYTF	TGTGCCAGCAGCCGGGGCGAAGGCTACACCTTC
TRBV28	13	NA	TRBJ2-5	NA	CASSHRNQETQYF	TGTGCCAGCAGCCACAGAAATCAAGAGACCCAGTACTTC
TRBV4-2	13	NA	TRBJ1-5	NA	CASSQGAGQPQHF	TGTGCCAGCAGCCAAGGGGCGGGTCAGCCCCAGCATTTT
TRBV19	14	once	TRBJ1-4	NA	CASNSRERGEKLFF	TGTGCCAGTAATAGCCGGGAGCGAGGCGAAAAACTGTTTTTT
TRBV6-6	13	NA	TRBJ2-5	NA	CASIRGYQETQYF	TGTGCCAGCATACGGGGGTACCAAGAGACCCAGTACTTC
TRBV7-6	18	NA	TRBJ2-2	NA	CASSLLRGGSTNTGELFF	TGTGCCAGCAGCTTATTGAGGGGCGGGTCCACGAACACCGGGGAGCTGTTTTTT
TRBV7-2	12	NA	TRBJ2-1	NA	CASSGNYNEQFF	TGTGCCAGCAGCGGGAACTACAATGAGCAGTTCTTC
TRBV5-1	16	NA	TRBJ1-1	NA	CASSLMGRPSNTEAFF	TGCGCCAGCAGCTTGATGGGGCGACCTTCGAACACTGAAGCTTTCTTT
TRBV11-2	16	NA	TRBJ2-3	TRBD2	CASSSGLAGGWDTQYF	TGTGCCAGCAGTTCGGGACTAGCGGGAGGGTGGGATACGCAGTATTTT
TRBV6-1	14	NA	TRBJ1-2	TRBD1	CASSNGQGHYGYTF	TGTGCCAGCAGTAACGGACAGGGACATTATGGCTACACCTTC
TRBV4-1	14	NA	TRBJ2-7	NA	CASSQVSTGHEQYF	TGCGCCAGCAGCCAAGTTTCCACAGGACACGAGCAGTACTTC
TRBV9	15	NA	TRBJ1-6	TRBD1	CASSVGDRGESPLHF	TGTGCCAGCAGCGTGGGGGACAGGGGTGAATCACCCCTCCACTTT
TRBV15	13	NA	TRBJ1-1	NA	CATSSPGPREAFF	TGTGCCACCAGCAGCCCGGGGCCTAGGGAAGCTTTCTTT
TRBV7-9	15	NA	TRBJ1-2	NA	CASSLGEDSNYGYTF	TGTGCCAGCAGCTTAGGGGAGGATTCTAACTATGGCTACACCTTC
TRBV6-5	13	NA	TRBJ2-1	NA	CASRPRQGDEQFF	TGTGCCAGCAGACCCCGGCAGGGTGATGAGCAGTTCTTC
TRBV7-2	14	NA	TRBJ1-2	NA	CASSSQWGVGGYTF	TGTGCCAGCAGCTCGCAATGGGGGGTGGGTGGCTACACCTTC
TRBV18	17	NA	TRBJ2-2	TRBD2	CASSPRGAGANTGELFF	TGTGCCAGCTCACCACGGGGAGCGGGGGCGAACACCGGGGAGCTGTTTTTT
TRBV6-1	14	NA	TRBJ2-7	NA	CASSEDTRGYEQYF	TGTGCCAGCAGTGAAGATACCAGGGGCTACGAGCAGTACTTC
TRBV5-1	13	NA	TRBJ1-6	NA	CASSLELQSPLHF	TGCGCCAGCAGCTTGGAGTTGCAATCACCCCTCCACTTT
TRBV11-3	13	NA	TRBJ1-1	NA	CASRYSRNTEAFF	TGTGCCAGCAGGTACAGCCGGAACACTGAAGCTTTCTTT
TRBV6-4	11	NA	TRBJ2-1	TRBD1	CASIYRGEQFF	TGTGCCAGCATATACAGGGGTGAGCAGTTCTTC
TRBV7-9	17	NA	TRBJ2-1	TRBD2	CASSLGGLAGVYNEQFF	TGTGCCAGCAGCTTAGGGGGACTAGCGGGAGTCTACAATGAGCAGTTCTTC
TRBV5-4	16	NA	TRBJ1-2	TRBD1	CASSPPTGSAGYGYTF	TGTGCCAGCAGCCCTCCGACAGGGAGTGCGGGTTATGGCTACACCTTC
TRBV4-1	16	NA	TRBJ1-6	NA	CASSHATGYGDSPLHF	TGCGCCAGCAGCCATGCGACAGGCTATGGGGATTCACCCCTCCACTTT
TRBV19	14	NA	TRBJ2-7	TRBD1	CASRPGQGSYEQYF	TGTGCCAGTAGACCGGGACAGGGCTCCTACGAGCAGTACTTC
TRBV19	13	NA	TRBJ2-3	NA	CASTWRGTDTQYF	TGTGCCAGTACCTGGAGAGGGACAGATACGCAGTATTTT
TRBV7-6	16	NA	TRBJ2-1	NA	CASSLDGGWTYNEQFF	TGTGCCAGCAGCTTAGATGGGGGGTGGACCTACAATGAGCAGTTCTTC
TRBV9	16	NA	TRBJ2-7	NA	CASSQPADFWAYEQYF	TGTGCCAGCAGCCAGCCAGCGGACTTTTGGGCCTACGAGCAGTACTTC
TRBV18	14	NA	TRBJ1-4	NA	CASSPLGSNEKLFF	TGTGCCAGCTCACCCCTGGGTTCTAATGAAAAACTGTTTTTT
TRBV7-8	14	NA	TRBJ2-2	TRBD2	CASSPGLAVGELFF	TGTGCCAGCAGCCCCGGACTAGCGGTCGGGGAGCTGTTTTTT
TRBV11-3	15	NA	TRBJ1-1	NA	CASSLDYYRDTEAFF	TGTGCCAGCAGCTTAGATTATTATCGGGACACTGAAGCTTTCTTT
TRBV7-8	16	once	TRBJ2-3	NA	CASSSLGGGDTDTQYF	TGTGCCAGCAGCAGTCTTGGAGGGGGGGATACAGATACGCAGTATTTT
TRBV15	14	once	TRBJ1-4	NA	CATAIGATNEKLFF	TGTGCCACAGCTATAGGGGCAACTAATGAAAAACTGTTTTTT
TRBV15	14	NA	TRBJ2-7	TRBD1	CATSRATGDYEQYF	TGTGCCACCAGCAGGGCGACAGGGGACTACGAGCAGTACTTC
TRBV4-3	16	NA	TRBJ1-1	NA	CASSQPGREAATEAFF	TGCGCCAGCAGCCAACCAGGGAGGGAGGCGGCCACTGAAGCTTTCTTT
TRBV6-6	12	NA	TRBJ1-2	NA	CASSSPTGGYTF	TGTGCCAGCAGTTCCCCTACTGGTGGCTACACCTTC
TRBV2	14	NA	TRBJ2-7	TRBD1	CASRPGTGYYEQYF	TGTGCCAGCCGACCCGGGACAGGGTACTACGAGCAGTACTTC
TRBV30	15	NA	TRBJ2-7	NA	CAWSHRVVYSYEQYF	TGTGCCTGGAGTCACAGGGTCGTTTACTCCTACGAGCAGTACTTC